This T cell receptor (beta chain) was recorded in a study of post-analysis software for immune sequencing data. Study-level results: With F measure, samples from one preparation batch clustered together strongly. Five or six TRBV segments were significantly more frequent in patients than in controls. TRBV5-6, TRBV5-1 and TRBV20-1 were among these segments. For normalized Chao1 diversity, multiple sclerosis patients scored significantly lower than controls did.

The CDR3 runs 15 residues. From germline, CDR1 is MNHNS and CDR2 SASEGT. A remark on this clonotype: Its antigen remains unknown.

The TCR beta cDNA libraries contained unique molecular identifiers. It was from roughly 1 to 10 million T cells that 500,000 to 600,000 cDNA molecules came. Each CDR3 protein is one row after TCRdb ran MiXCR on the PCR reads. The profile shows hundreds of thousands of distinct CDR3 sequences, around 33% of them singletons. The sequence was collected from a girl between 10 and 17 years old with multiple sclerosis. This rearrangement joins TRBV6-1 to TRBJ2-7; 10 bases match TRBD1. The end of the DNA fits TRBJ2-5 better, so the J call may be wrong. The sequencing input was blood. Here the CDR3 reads CASSEYGQGGETQYF. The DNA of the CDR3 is TGTGCCAGCAGTGAATATGGACAGGGGGGAGAGACCCAGTACTTC.